This T cell receptor beta chain is from a study of blood T cell repertoires in COVID-19. The wider study: Sites in the United States, Italy and Spain provided acute and convalescent COVID-19 samples.

Study members were between roughly 18 and 90 years old and lived in 24 US regions. Clinical histories supplied by participants themselves formed the basis of cohort assignment. Methods used by the authors: Reference gene primer amplification gave nucleated cell count estimates. The protocol was immunoSEQ multiplex PCR, while the TCRdb copy is restricted to in-frame clones and leaves out a portion. Clone size and the V and J calls come from that table; the DNA yielded D and trimming. The sample has 95,000 to 150,000 clones; roughly 84% are singletons. The CDR3 runs 14 residues. V gave up 0 bases and J gave up 4 bases, with 8 bases separating them. CDR1 is SGDLS and CDR2 is YYNGEE in the germline V gene.

The chain uses TRBV9 and TRBJ2-1; D ambiguous. The sequenced material came from PBMCs or T cells enriched from blood (not recorded which). This receptor was obtained from a woman in her twenties or thirties who had recovered from COVID-19. CDR3 sequence reads: CASSVDGRYNEQFF. The CDR3 region has the DNA TGTGCCAGCAGCGTAGACGGTCGATACAATGAGCAGTTCTTC.